This T cell receptor (beta chain) appears in the sequencing data of a study of T cells in Graves' hyperthyroidism and ophthalmopathy. At least ten counts were recorded for this clonotype. Its antigen is still unknown. General study points: Ophthalmopathy onset followed model prediction by a median around six months. Appearing also in blood were most of the thyroid clonotypes expanded above 0.001.

These patients, aged 18 to 65, had recently diagnosed hyperthyroidism lasting under 2 months. It was around 11 ml of fresh peripheral blood that supplied the PBMCs. The investigators amplified TCR beta CDR3 regions from RNA transcripts. In the first-round RT-PCR of the TCR CDR3, the HTBI primer set was used. TCRdb called the multiplex PCR reads again in MiXCR, with one record for every CDR3 protein. The profile shows about 200,000 distinct CDR3 sequences, 17% of them singletons. This receptor was identified in a woman aged 45 to 65 with Graves' hyperthyroidism. Sequencing was done on a sample of blood.

The CDR3, as DNA: TGTGCCAGCAGTGTCGTTAGCGGGAATGGTTGGGGGGAGCAGTTCTTC. Amino acid sequence: CASSVVSGNGWGEQFF. V usage is TRBV6-1 and J usage is TRBJ2-1, with 8 bases aligning to TRBD2. Trimming took 4 bases from V and 10 from J; bases not matched to a gene: 15. The length of the CDR3 is 16 residues. CDR1 and CDR2 (germline): MNHNS, SASEGT.